Included here is one T cell receptor beta chain sequence, with context. Its specificity is unknown. 5'RACE primed at constant segments yielded TCR alpha and TCR beta cDNA libraries bearing sample barcodes and UMIs. Each CDR3 protein is one row after TCRdb ran MiXCR on the 5' RACE reads. The sample records hundreds of thousands of distinct CDR3 sequences, less than 20% being singletons. CDR1 is MNHEY, CDR2 SVGAGI, per germline. CDR3 length: 13 amino acids. With V trimmed by 5 bases and J by 10 bases, 5 bases remained unmatched. This sample is part of a study of T-cell memory formation after mild COVID-19. Findings of the study overall: The second-wave clones peaking on day 37 were not confirmed as SARS-CoV-2-specific. Detection of some responders pre-infection suggested pre-existing cross-reactive memory T cells participated. Clones contracting day 15 to 85 were balanced CD4/CD8; later expanders leaned CD4+.

This clonotype was obtained from a man aged 18 to 30 who had mild COVID-19 (a few samples of this study predate the infection). Cell type and time point are not known. Sequencing was performed on PBMCs or a T cell subset sorted from them (not recorded which). The chain carries TRBV6-5 and TRBJ1-6; 7 nucleotides align to TRBD1. CDR3: CASSKTGLSPLHF. For the CDR3, the DNA is TGTGCCAGCAGTAAGACAGGGCTCTCACCCCTCCACTTT.